The T cell receptor beta chain under discussion was sequenced for a study of regulatory T cells in long-lasting Graves disease. Study-wide background: Newly diagnosed Graves' patients took antithyroid drugs under 3 months. Study-wide points: Lower TCR diversity characterized persistent Graves' patients relative to newly diagnosed patients.

J gave up 7 bases and V 2 bases, and 5 bases lay outside the gene matches. CDR1 and CDR2 from the germline V gene are KGHSH and LQKENI. This CDR3 has 15 residues. CDR3-region Arm-PCR and iRepertoire HTBI primers produced the TCR beta libraries. TCRdb fed the multiplex PCR reads into MiXCR, producing one record per CDR3 protein. This table holds approximately 400,000 distinct CDR3 sequences, roughly 15% found once. As for this clonotype: The antigen is undetermined.

Time point noted: newly diagnosed GD, antithyroid drugs for less than 3 months. PBMC RNA served as the TCR library source. Those enrolled as patients came out of an endocrinology department in Xi'an, China. The TCR originated in a female donor with Graves disease. The rearrangement joins TRBV18 to TRBJ1-6; TRBD1 agrees at 7 bases. The source was peripheral blood mononuclear cells (PBMCs), collected at new diagnosis, from a patient treated with antithyroid drugs. As DNA, the CDR3 is TGTGCCAGCTCACCAAGACAGGGTGAGAATTCACCCCTCCACTTT. Encoded protein: CASSPRQGENSPLHF.